What follows describes a single TCR beta chain. Its antigen is still unknown. Germline-derived CDR1 and CDR2 are KGHSH and LQKENI. Trimming at V came to 4 bases and at J to 9 bases, leaving 15 bases not matched to a gene. This CDR3 contains 16 residues. The data stem from a study of cytomegalovirus exposure and HLA in healthy donors. Each donor was nominally healthy when sampled (though unrecorded immune exposures were likely). Findings and caveats of the study: A later analysis found TCR association rates differed by HLA locus, highest for DRB1 and lowest for HLA-C.

PCR used 60 Vbeta primers and 13 Jbeta primers. Using immunoSEQ multiplex PCR, the repertoire was profiled, and TCRdb retains in-frame clones only, with some absent. This table has approximately 150,000 clones, more than 55% appearing once. The receptor was derived from a woman aged 55-75 years in good health and CMV-seronegative. Sequencing was carried out using PBMCs. J is TRBJ2-1 and V is TRBV18, with 7 bases identical to TRBD2. Here the CDR3 DNA reads TGTGCCAGCTCACAGGACTTTGGACTAGGGCATAGTGAGCAGTTCTTC. It is translated as CASSQDFGLGHSEQFF.